These 14 T cell receptor beta chains were sequenced from one sample in a study of shared clonotypes between healthy human individuals. TCRdb keeps only in-frame clones here, not all; method: immunoSEQ multiplex PCR. The table lists around 500,000 clones, roughly 77% of them singletons. The sequencing input was PBMCs. The receptors derive from a middle-aged woman in good health. Some clones in this sample may be carry-over from other donors' samples.

The V call is TRBV7-2, the J call TRBJ2-1, with 8 bases that match TRBD2. Trimming at V came to 0 bases and at J to 8 bases, leaving 12 bases not matched to a gene. CDR1 and CDR2 from the germline V gene are SGHTA and FQGNSA. This CDR3 region has 17 residues. The CDR3 region has the DNA TGTGCCAGCAGCTTAGCTAGAGCGGGAGCTGGGGACCATGAGCAGTTCTTC. This translates into CASSLARAGAGDHEQFF.

V is TRBV10-3 and J is TRBJ2-7, with D perhaps being TRBD1 or TRBD2 (6 bases each). Germline loops: CDR1 ENHRY, CDR2 SYGVKD. V was pared by 4 bases and J by 3 bases, with 13 bases between. The CDR3 runs to 14 residues. CDR3 protein: CAISGRGAGYEQYF. The CDR3 DNA is TGTGCCATCAGTGGAAGGGGGGCAGGCTACGAGCAGTACTTC.

CDR3 coding DNA: TGTGCCAGCAGCGTCGGGGGAGCCCTCGAGCAGTACTTC. Its protein is CASSVGGALEQYF. This rearrangement joins TRBV7-8 to TRBJ2-7; D is perhaps TRBD2 (6 bases). Germline CDR1 SGHVS, CDR2 FQNEAQ. CDR3 length: 13 amino acids. The ends were cut back, 5 bases at V and 6 bases at J, with 14 bases in the middle. Using reference TRBV7-8 and TRBJ2-7 for the parts outside the CDR3, the full variable domain is GAGVSQSPRYKVAKRGQDVALRCDPISGHVSLFWYQQALGQGPEFLTYFQNEAQLDKSGLPSDRFFAERPEGSVSTLKIQRTQQEDSAVYLCASSVGGALEQYFGPGTRLTVT.

This sequence joins TRBV5-5 and TRBJ2-7; D gene uncertain. Germline V gene data show CDR1 as SGHKS and CDR2 as YYEKEE (reference sequence). Trimming removed 2 bases at V and 2 bases at J, with 11 bases between. This CDR3 has 14 residues. The CDR3 region is CASSFNLGAYEQYF. For the CDR3, the DNA is TGTGCCAGCAGCTTCAATTTAGGAGCCTACGAGCAGTACTTC.

This clone has a handful of counts. The J gene is TRBJ2-3, the V gene TRBV25-1, with 8 bases identical to TRBD1. V lost 8 bases to trimming and J lost 2 bases; unmatched junction nucleotides: 9. The V gene's germline CDR1 is MGHDK and CDR2 SYGVNS. The length of the CDR3 is 15 residues. The DNA of the CDR3 is TGTGCCAGCGAGCCGGGACAGGACGTCACAGATACGCAGTATTTT. Protein sequence: CASEPGQDVTDTQYF.

CDR3 DNA sequence: TGTGCCAGCAGCTTAGCGGGAGGGGGCGAAAACATTCAGTACTTC. Residues: CASSLAGGGENIQYF. The rearrangement joins TRBV11-2 to TRBJ2-4, with D perhaps TRBD2 (8 bases). Germline CDR1 SGHAT, CDR2 FQNNGV. CDR3 length equals 15 residues. Deletions cut 1 base from V and 5 bases from J, with 12 bases between. Complete variable domain (other parts from reference TRBV11-2 and TRBJ2-4): EAGVAQSPRYKIIEKRQSVAFWCNPISGHATLYWYQQILGQGPKLLIQFQNNGVVDDSQLPKDRFSAERLKGVDSTLKIQPAKLEDSAVYLCASSLAGGGENIQYFGAGTRLSVL.

The chain carries TRBV9 and TRBJ2-1; D remains ambiguous. Germline lookup yields CDR1 SGDLS and CDR2 YYNGEE. There are 13 residues in the CDR3. V gave up 2 bases and J gave up 8 bases, with 11 bases separating them. The CDR3 DNA follows: TGTGCCAGCAGCGTCCAGACCACTCATGAGCAGTTCTTC. Translation gives CASSVQTTHEQFF.

The chain recombines TRBV19 with TRBJ2-5; the D gene is possibly TRBD2 (5 bases). The CDR3 covers 14 residues. V was trimmed by 5 bases and J by 5 bases, leaving 15 bases between them. Germline loops: CDR1 LNHDA, CDR2 SQIVND (reference sequence). The CDR3 nucleotides read TGTGCCAGTAGTCCTCGGGGTAGAAGCGAGACCCAGTACTTC. Protein: CASSPRGRSETQYF.

The CDR3 DNA reads as TGTGCCAGCAGTCTGACAGGGCTCGAAACAGATACGCAGTATTTT. Protein sequence: CASSLTGLETDTQYF. This chain uses TRBV27 with TRBJ2-3; 7 nucleotides align to TRBD1. Trimming cost V 5 bases and J 3 bases; bases outside gene matches: 8. Germline lookup yields CDR1 MNHEY and CDR2 SMNVEV (reference sequence). CDR3 size: 15 residues.

This CDR3 is CSVQTEYEQYF. CDR3 DNA sequence: TGCAGCGTTCAGACTGAATACGAGCAGTACTTC. This sequence joins TRBV29-1 and TRBJ2-7; no definite D call. The CDR3 extends over 11 amino acids. V was cut by 5 bases and J by 4 bases, with 9 bases left in between. Germline values: CDR1 SQVTM, CDR2 ANQGSEA.

This clone came up a few times. The V call is TRBV9, the J call TRBJ1-5, with 12 bases lining up with TRBD1. The CDR3 runs to 17 residues. V trimming: 4 bases; J trimming: 1 base; junction bases outside the gene matches: 6. Germline CDR1 SGDLS, CDR2 YYNGEE. The CDR3 coding sequence is TGTGCCAGCAGCCCGGGACAGGGGGCGTACAGCAATCAGCCCCAGCATTTT. Translated, it gives CASSPGQGAYSNQPQHF.

The chain links TRBV29-1 to TRBJ2-7; the D gene is possibly TRBD2 (7 bases). This CDR3 comprises 22 residues. V was cut by 6 bases and J by 4 bases, with 43 bases left in between. Germline loops: CDR1 SQVTM, CDR2 ANQGSEA. CDR3 region: CSVTRLELGLIAGTGGQYEQYF. Written as DNA, the CDR3 is TGCAGCGTGACTCGACTAGAGTTGGGGCTTATTGCCGGAACCGGGGGGCAATACGAGCAGTACTTC.

This rearrangement joins TRBV18 to TRBJ2-3; D gene uncertain. This CDR3 spans 14 amino acids. Germline-derived CDR1 and CDR2 are KGHSH and LQKENI. With 1 base removed from V and 0 bases from J, the gap between germline ends came to 5 bases. This CDR3 is CASSPQLSTDTQYF. CDR3 DNA sequence: TGTGCCAGCTCACCACAGTTGAGCACAGATACGCAGTATTTT.

The chain carries TRBV2 and TRBJ1-5; no clear D. Germline V gene sequence: CDR1 SNHLY, CDR2 FYNNEI. The V end was cut by 2 bases, the J end by 0 bases, with 5 bases between. This CDR3 contains 14 residues. CDR3 loop: CASSESNSNQPQHF. The CDR3, as DNA: TGTGCCAGCAGTGAAAGTAATAGCAATCAGCCCCAGCATTTT.